A single sample is the source of the 2 T cell receptor beta chains below, sequenced in a study of blood T cell repertoires in COVID-19. Assay: immunoSEQ multiplex PCR; the TCRdb copy retains only in-frame clones and omits some. The profile covers 150,000 or so clones, with roughly 81% appearing a single time and roughly 9% taken by the ten largest. Sequencing used peripheral blood. These receptors came from a woman in her forties or fifties with active or convalescent COVID-19.

This clone appeared a few times. The rearrangement uses TRBV9 and TRBJ2-1; perhaps TRBD2 as D (5 bases). V lost 2 bases, J lost 7 bases, and 16 bases lay in between. CDR1 is SGDLS and CDR2 is YYNGEE in the germline V gene. The CDR3 has 15 residues. CDR3 nucleotides: TGTGCCAGCAGCGTTGGACTCCGCGTCGAAAATGAGCAGTTCTTC. It codes for CASSVGLRVENEQFF.

This chain joins TRBV28 and TRBJ1-5, with D tentatively TRBD1 (5 bases). In germline, CDR1 is MDHEN, CDR2 SYDVKM. V gave up 1 base and J gave up 4 bases, with 11 bases separating them. The CDR3 is made up of 15 amino acids. CDR3 nucleotides: TGTGCCAGCAGTTTATTGACAGACCTAAATCAGCCCCAGCATTTT. The encoded protein is CASSLLTDLNQPQHF.